The rows below give T cell receptor beta chains drawn from one sample of a study of blood T cells in healthy people across ages. One entry per CDR3 protein, called by TCRdb with MiXCR from the 5' RACE reads. The sample consists of roughly 1.5 million distinct CDR3 sequences, roughly two fifths of them appearing once. Sample: blood. The receptor set was obtained from a young woman in good health. Both conserved end residues are part of each CDR3. D genes are given only for firm matches. Not all rows give a size; the values are once, few, many and, for expanded clones, a class.

cdr3_nt: TGTGCCTTCCAGGCTAGCGGCACAGATACGCAGTATTTT; cdr3_aa: CAFQASGTDTQYF; clone_size: NA; d_call: NA; j_call: TRBJ2-3; v_call: TRBV2
cdr3_nt: TGTGCCAGCAGCTTAAGCGGGGGGGGTTTCAATGAGCAGTTCTTC; cdr3_aa: CASSLSGGGFNEQFF; clone_size: few; d_call: TRBD2; j_call: TRBJ2-1; v_call: TRBV13
cdr3_nt: TGTGCCACCAGCAGAGGAGGGAATAGCGGGGGGTTAAACACCGGGGAGCTGTTTTTT; cdr3_aa: CATSRGGNSGGLNTGELFF; clone_size: many; d_call: TRBD2; j_call: TRBJ2-2; v_call: TRBV15
cdr3_nt: TGTGCCGGCAGATCCACCTGGGGCGGCTATGGCTACACCTTC; cdr3_aa: CAGRSTWGGYGYTF; clone_size: NA; d_call: NA; j_call: TRBJ1-2; v_call: TRBV11-2
cdr3_nt: TGCAGTGCTAGACAGGGTTACTACAATGAGCAGTTCTTC; cdr3_aa: CSARQGYYNEQFF; clone_size: NA; d_call: NA; j_call: TRBJ2-1; v_call: TRBV20-1
cdr3_nt: TGTGCCATCAATCCAGGCGCATATGGCTACACCTTC; cdr3_aa: CAINPGAYGYTF; clone_size: few; d_call: NA; j_call: TRBJ1-2; v_call: TRBV10-3
cdr3_nt: TGCAGCGTTGGCCGGGACAGGGGTCTCCACGAGCAGTACTTC; cdr3_aa: CSVGRDRGLHEQYF; clone_size: NA; d_call: TRBD1; j_call: TRBJ2-7; v_call: TRBV29-1
cdr3_nt: TGTGCCAGCAGCTCCGGGACAGGGCGCCTTGGCTACACCTTC; cdr3_aa: CASSSGTGRLGYTF; clone_size: few; d_call: TRBD1; j_call: TRBJ1-2; v_call: TRBV9
cdr3_nt: TGTGCCAGCAGTTACTCGAAACCTCAGAATGAGCAGTTCTTC; cdr3_aa: CASSYSKPQNEQFF; clone_size: NA; d_call: NA; j_call: TRBJ2-1; v_call: TRBV6-2/TRBV6-3
cdr3_nt: TGTGCCAGCAGCGTAGGGACACTGACGGGCGAGCAGTACTTC; cdr3_aa: CASSVGTLTGEQYF; clone_size: NA; d_call: NA; j_call: TRBJ2-7; v_call: TRBV9
cdr3_nt: TGTGCCAGCAGCGGCACCAGGGGAGTCGGGGAGACCCAGTACTTC; cdr3_aa: CASSGTRGVGETQYF; clone_size: few; d_call: NA; j_call: TRBJ2-5; v_call: TRBV7-2
cdr3_nt: TGCGCCAGCAGCTTGCGCACAGGGGCAGATACGCAGTATTTT; cdr3_aa: CASSLRTGADTQYF; clone_size: NA; d_call: TRBD1; j_call: TRBJ2-3; v_call: TRBV5-1
cdr3_nt: TGTGCCAGCAGTTACTTCTCACTCCCAACAGATACGCAGTATTTT; cdr3_aa: CASSYFSLPTDTQYF; clone_size: NA; d_call: NA; j_call: TRBJ2-3; v_call: TRBV6-2/TRBV6-3
cdr3_nt: TGTGCCAGCAGTTTAGGGGGGGGGTACTCCTACGAGCAGTACTTC; cdr3_aa: CASSLGGGYSYEQYF; clone_size: few; d_call: TRBD2; j_call: TRBJ2-7; v_call: TRBV12-3/TRBV12-4
cdr3_nt: TGTGCCACCAGTGTCGGGACAGGCCCCTACGAGCAGTACTTC; cdr3_aa: CATSVGTGPYEQYF; clone_size: NA; d_call: TRBD1; j_call: TRBJ2-7; v_call: TRBV10-3
cdr3_nt: TGTGCCAGCAGTTACTCGAACAAGGGCCACTCCTACAATGAGCAGTTCTTC; cdr3_aa: CASSYSNKGHSYNEQFF; clone_size: NA; d_call: NA; j_call: TRBJ2-1; v_call: TRBV6-6
cdr3_nt: TGTGCCAGCAGCCCGGACTTAGGGGACCCACCCCTCCACTTT; cdr3_aa: CASSPDLGDPPLHF; clone_size: few; d_call: NA; j_call: TRBJ1-6; v_call: TRBV28
cdr3_nt: TGCGCCAGCAGCCTTGAGAGGAGGGCTGATACAGATACGCAGTATTTT; cdr3_aa: CASSLERRADTDTQYF; clone_size: few; d_call: NA; j_call: TRBJ2-3; v_call: TRBV4-1
cdr3_nt: TGTGCCAGCAGCCCCCCAGGCCTAGCGGGAGGAAGAAATACGCAGTATTTT; cdr3_aa: CASSPPGLAGGRNTQYF; clone_size: NA; d_call: TRBD2; j_call: TRBJ2-3; v_call: TRBV6-2/TRBV6-3
cdr3_nt: TGTGCCAGCAGTTACAGGGGCCTCTACGAGCAGTACTTC; cdr3_aa: CASSYRGLYEQYF; clone_size: few; d_call: TRBD1; j_call: TRBJ2-7; v_call: TRBV27
cdr3_nt: TGTACCAGCCATGCAAACCGTAATGAGCAGTTCTTC; cdr3_aa: CTSHANRNEQFF; clone_size: NA; d_call: NA; j_call: TRBJ2-1; v_call: TRBV6-2/TRBV6-3
cdr3_nt: TGTGCCAGCGGACGACTAGCGGGGGAGATCCAAGAGACCCAGTACTTC; cdr3_aa: CASGRLAGEIQETQYF; clone_size: NA; d_call: TRBD2; j_call: TRBJ2-5; v_call: TRBV6-5
cdr3_nt: TGTGCCATCAGTGACGCTAGCGAATCCTACGAGCAGTACTTC; cdr3_aa: CAISDASESYEQYF; clone_size: NA; d_call: NA; j_call: TRBJ2-7; v_call: TRBV10-3
cdr3_nt: TGTGCCAGCAGTTACTCGCCCGGCTCTGGAAACACCATATATTTT; cdr3_aa: CASSYSPGSGNTIYF; clone_size: few; d_call: NA; j_call: TRBJ1-3; v_call: TRBV6-6
cdr3_nt: TGTGCCAGCCGGGCGGGGGACACTGAAGCTTTCTTT; cdr3_aa: CASRAGDTEAFF; clone_size: few; d_call: NA; j_call: TRBJ1-1; v_call: TRBV6-2/TRBV6-3
cdr3_nt: TGTGCCAGCAGCCCGTGGACAGGGGCTAATTCACCCCTCCACTTT; cdr3_aa: CASSPWTGANSPLHF; clone_size: NA; d_call: TRBD1; j_call: TRBJ1-6; v_call: TRBV9
cdr3_nt: TGTGCCAGCAGTTTCGGGGGTGATGGCCAAGGAGGCTACACCTTC; cdr3_aa: CASSFGGDGQGGYTF; clone_size: few; d_call: NA; j_call: TRBJ1-2; v_call: TRBV12-3/TRBV12-4
cdr3_nt: TGCAGTGCAGCCGGGACAGGGGAAAATTCACCCCTCCACTTT; cdr3_aa: CSAAGTGENSPLHF; clone_size: few; d_call: TRBD1; j_call: TRBJ1-6; v_call: TRBV20-1
cdr3_nt: TGTGCCAGCAACCCTTGGGGCTCGGGGACCCAGTACTTC; cdr3_aa: CASNPWGSGTQYF; clone_size: NA; d_call: NA; j_call: TRBJ2-5; v_call: TRBV12-3/TRBV12-4
cdr3_nt: TGTGCCAGCAGCTCGACAGGGAACCATGAGCAGTTCTTC; cdr3_aa: CASSSTGNHEQFF; clone_size: NA; d_call: TRBD1; j_call: TRBJ2-1; v_call: TRBV12-3/TRBV12-4
cdr3_nt: TGTGCCAGCAGCTTAGTTCAGGGGGCGACCGAGCAGTTCTTC; cdr3_aa: CASSLVQGATEQFF; clone_size: NA; d_call: TRBD1; j_call: TRBJ2-1; v_call: TRBV11-2
cdr3_nt: TGTGCCAGCAGACGGGACAGGGGGCGAGAAAAACTGTTTTTT; cdr3_aa: CASRRDRGREKLFF; clone_size: once; d_call: TRBD1; j_call: TRBJ1-4; v_call: TRBV6-5
cdr3_nt: TGTGCCAGCAGCTTGGCTAGCGGCGCCGGGAATGAGCAGTTCTTC; cdr3_aa: CASSLASGAGNEQFF; clone_size: NA; d_call: TRBD2; j_call: TRBJ2-1; v_call: TRBV5-4
cdr3_nt: TGTGCCAGCAGCCAAACGGCGGGAGCCTCCGAGCAGTACTTC; cdr3_aa: CASSQTAGASEQYF; clone_size: NA; d_call: TRBD2; j_call: TRBJ2-7; v_call: TRBV14
cdr3_nt: TGTGCCAGCAGTTCCGACACGGGTGGGTTTCAGCCCCAGCATTTT; cdr3_aa: CASSSDTGGFQPQHF; clone_size: NA; d_call: NA; j_call: TRBJ1-5; v_call: TRBV6-6
cdr3_nt: TGCGCCAGCAGCCAACCGGACAGGGGATACGAGCAGTACTTC; cdr3_aa: CASSQPDRGYEQYF; clone_size: NA; d_call: TRBD1; j_call: TRBJ2-7; v_call: TRBV4-1
cdr3_nt: TGCAGTGCTAGCCCCGGGACAGATGGCTACACCTTC; cdr3_aa: CSASPGTDGYTF; clone_size: NA; d_call: TRBD1; j_call: TRBJ1-2; v_call: TRBV20-1
cdr3_nt: TGTGCCAGCAGCCTAGAGACAGGGGGCGATGAAAAACTGTTTTTT; cdr3_aa: CASSLETGGDEKLFF; clone_size: NA; d_call: TRBD1; j_call: TRBJ1-4; v_call: TRBV5-6
cdr3_nt: TGTGCCAGCAGTTCCGGGACCGACACAGATACGCAGTATTTT; cdr3_aa: CASSSGTDTDTQYF; clone_size: many; d_call: NA; j_call: TRBJ2-3; v_call: TRBV12-3/TRBV12-4
cdr3_nt: TGTGCCAGCAGCCAAGAATGGCTAGCGGGGGACATTTACGAGCAGTACTTC; cdr3_aa: CASSQEWLAGDIYEQYF; clone_size: NA; d_call: TRBD2; j_call: TRBJ2-7; v_call: TRBV3-1